The 15 T cell receptor beta chains below were found in one sample sequenced in a study of T cell responses to AZD1222 COVID-19 vaccine. This table comes from immunoSEQ multiplex PCR, and its TCRdb copy is limited to in-frame clones, with some not included. Found here are 150,000 to 200,000 clones, approximately 87% of them singletons; the top ten hold less than 3%. This sample comprised peripheral blood, obtained on day 0 of MenACWY control vaccination. The origin of the receptors is an adult in good health.

As DNA, the CDR3 is TGTGCCAGCGGCGGACAGGGGAACACTGAAGCTTTCTTT. Protein: CASGGQGNTEAFF. The chain links TRBV12-3 or TRBV12-4 to TRBJ1-1; 8 bases fit TRBD1. This CDR3 contains 13 residues. V was clipped by 8 bases and J by 1 base; unmatched bases: 3.

The rearrangement uses TRBV28 and TRBJ1-4; D is undetermined. The CDR3 contains 11 residues. Per the germline V gene, CDR1 is MDHEN and CDR2 is SYDVKM. The V and J ends lost 6 bases and 5 bases respectively, with 4 bases between them. CDR3 bases: TGTGCCAGCAGCACAAATGAAAAACTGTTTTTT. It codes for CASSTNEKLFF.

The V and J genes are TRBV20-1 and TRBJ1-2; D call uncertain. The germline V and J ends were trimmed by 1 base and 8 bases, with 8 bases remaining between them. Germline loops: CDR1 DFQATT, CDR2 SNEGSKA (reference sequence). The CDR3 extends over 11 amino acids. This CDR3 reads CSARGQPGYTF. The CDR3 region has the DNA TGCAGTGCTAGAGGCCAGCCAGGCTACACCTTC.

The J gene is TRBJ2-3, the V gene TRBV6-5, with a tentative D call TRBD2 (7 bases). Germline CDR1 is MNHEY and CDR2 is SVGAGI. The CDR3 has 15 residues. V dropped 2 bases and J dropped 8 bases, with 17 bases sitting between them. In DNA, the CDR3 is TGTGCCAGCAGTTACCACGGCGGGGGCGAGGGTACGCAGTATTTT. Residues: CASSYHGGGEGTQYF.

The V gene is TRBV5-8, the J gene TRBJ1-1; D gene uncertain. The CDR3 contains 14 residues. V dropped 1 base and J dropped 0 bases, with 7 bases sitting between them. The V gene's germline CDR1 is SGHTS and CDR2 YDEGEE. The CDR3 loop is CASSLKKMNTEAFF. The CDR3 DNA follows: TGTGCCAGCAGCTTGAAGAAAATGAACACTGAAGCTTTCTTT.

This chain's CDR3 is CASSLKWGNTGELFF. CDR3 in DNA: TGTGCCAGCAGTTTAAAGTGGGGGAACACCGGGGAGCTGTTTTTT. The chain is built from TRBV27 and TRBJ2-2; D not resolved. The CDR3 consists of 15 residues. V lost 2 bases and J lost 1, with 8 bases in between. The germline CDR1 and CDR2 sequences are MNHEY and SMNVEV (reference sequence).

This chain links TRBV15 with TRBJ2-2; 13 bases are a match to TRBD2. This CDR3 contains 16 residues. V shed 3 bases and J 7 bases; nucleotides not matched to a gene: 5. CDR1 and CDR2 from the germline V gene are LNHNV and YYDKDF (reference sequence). The CDR3, as DNA: TGTGCCACCAGCAGGATCACTAGCGGGAGGGGCGGGGAGCTGTTTTTT. Its translation is CATSRITSGRGGELFF.

This chain links TRBV2 with TRBJ1-6; no clear D. Between the trimmed V and J ends, which lost 2 bases and 4 bases, there was a span of 15 bases. The CDR3 length is 17 residues. The germline CDR1 and CDR2 sequences are SNHLY and FYNNEI. CDR3 in amino acids: CASSERLVAEYNSPLHF. DNA of the CDR3: TGTGCCAGCAGTGAAAGATTGGTGGCGGAATATAATTCACCCCTCCACTTT.

The J gene is TRBJ2-1, the V gene TRBV13; 7 bases fit TRBD1. The V gene's germline CDR1 is PRHDT and CDR2 FYEKMQ (reference sequence). Unmatched junction bases numbered 5, after V lost 3 bases and J lost 15 bases. CDR3 length: 11 residues. This CDR3 reads CASSLTGSPFF. CDR3 coding DNA: TGTGCCAGCAGCTTGACAGGGTCCCCGTTCTTC.

The chain combines TRBV6-7 with TRBJ2-2; 13 bases are a match to TRBD2. TRBV6-7 is filed as an ORF, its function uncertain. Unmatched junction bases numbered 7, after V lost 2 bases and J lost 7 bases. This CDR3 has 17 amino acids. This CDR3 reads CASSYPRLAGGIGELFF. The DNA of the CDR3 is TGTGCCAGCAGTTACCCCCGACTAGCGGGAGGAATCGGGGAGCTGTTTTTT.

V gene TRBV10-3 combines with J gene TRBJ2-2, with unresolved D. The length of the CDR3 is 16 residues. Trimming took 6 bases from V and 5 from J, leaving 19 bases between them. In germline, CDR1 is ENHRY, CDR2 SYGVKD. The CDR3 protein is CAISPVGVEGTGELFF. The CDR3, as DNA: TGTGCCATCAGCCCCGTAGGAGTCGAAGGGACCGGGGAGCTGTTTTTT.

This clone was recorded only once. The gene calls are TRBV6-2 or TRBV6-3 and TRBJ1-1; possible D gene TRBD1, 5 bases. The V gene lost 2 bases and the J gene lost 0 bases, with 7 bases spanning the gap. The germline gives CDR1 MNHEY, CDR2 SVGEGT. This CDR3 has 14 amino acids. The CDR3 coding sequence is TGTGCCAGCAGTTACGACAGCATGAACACTGAAGCTTTCTTT. Residues: CASSYDSMNTEAFF.

The gene calls are TRBV7-3 and TRBJ2-5, with D perhaps TRBD2 (5 bases). V was cut by 6 bases and J by 5 bases, with 7 bases left in between. CDR1 and CDR2 from the germline V gene are SGHTA and FQGTGA. This CDR3 contains 11 residues. Here the CDR3 reads CASRGGETQYF. The CDR3 nucleotides read TGTGCCAGCAGGGGCGGGGAGACCCAGTACTTC.

This chain uses TRBV9 with TRBJ2-1; TRBD2 matches at 7 bases. With V trimmed by 0 bases and J by 4 bases, 7 bases remained unmatched. The CDR3 covers 16 residues. The germline CDR1 and CDR2 sequences are SGDLS and YYNGEE. The DNA for the CDR3 is TGTGCCAGCAGCGTAGCTGGGGGGGTAGGTTACAATGAGCAGTTCTTC. Translation gives CASSVAGGVGYNEQFF.

V usage is TRBV9 and J usage is TRBJ2-7; the match to TRBD2 covers 9 bases. The CDR3 totals 16 residues. CDR1 SGDLS and CDR2 YYNGEE come from the germline V gene. With 0 bases clipped from V and 0 bases from J, the junction kept 4 bases outside the gene matches. The CDR3 here is CASSVDGGGVSYEQYF. In DNA, the CDR3 is TGTGCCAGCAGCGTAGATGGCGGGGGGGTCTCCTACGAGCAGTACTTC.